This is a list of T cell receptor beta chains from one sample in a study of T cell responses to AZD1222 COVID-19 vaccine. Some clones are missing from TCRdb's copy, which holds only in-frame ones; the method was immunoSEQ multiplex PCR. The table lists around 130,000 clones, 90% to 95% of them singletons. The sample here was peripheral blood, taken 28 days after the second AZD1222 dose. These receptors were obtained from an adult who received the AZD1222 COVID-19 vaccine. Both conserved end residues are part of each CDR3.

v_gene | CDR3aa
TRBV18 | CASSPQGDTQYF
TRBV24-1 | CATSGDRSTNEKLFF
TRBV7-3 | CASSPQRGNEQFF
TRBV10-3 | CAISEWGTGGYEQYF
TRBV6-5 | CASSPGAYEQYF
TRBV7-2 | CASSLVRLEAFF
TRBV18 | CASSPPPHSGANVLTF
TRBV28 | CASSPRTGRAYGYTF
TRBV7-2 | CASLGQTNYGYTF
TRBV4-1 | CASGYNAQRGNTIYF
TRBV6-2/TRBV6-3 | CASSYEADRVAKNIQYF
TRBV7-2 | CASSLRGLGSPLHF
TRBV4-1 | CASSQEGRRETQYF
TRBV11-3 | CASSSSMNTEAFF
TRBV5-1 | CASSPGTGSLQPQHF
TRBV5-4 | CASSLARGEAFF
TRBV11-2 | CASSPITGINYGYTF
TRBV19 | CASRSYNEQFF
TRBV28 | CASSTSGKSETQYF
TRBV19 | CASSSGQLYGYTF
TRBV6-2/TRBV6-3 | CASSVPGQATNSPLHF
TRBV29-1 | CSVGSTGVGEQYF
TRBV7-2 | CASSLWGGGGRNTEAFF
TRBV19 | CASSIDHQSYNSPLHF
TRBV3-1/TRBV3-2 | CASSQVSGRNEQFF
TRBV19 | CASSPEQRSGANVLTF
TRBV5-1 | CASSPEGDRVGNEQFF
TRBV6-1 | CASSDPQGSHEQYF
TRBV4-2 | CASRPGVGLGQYF
TRBV4-3 | CASSQAIGEYTEAFF
TRBV6-2/TRBV6-3 | CASSVGTLVYF
TRBV7-2 | CASSRQITDTQYF
TRBV4-2 | CASSQLRGGAEQYF
TRBV12-3/TRBV12-4 | CASSSALNQPQHF
TRBV29-1 | CSVEGVLGTTVRNVRYF
TRBV5-4 | CASSPGLAVYNEQFF
TRBV5-1 | CASGQEGAGGTEAFF
TRBV14 | CASSQDRYRAQYF
TRBV3-1/TRBV3-2 | CASSQRHEQYF